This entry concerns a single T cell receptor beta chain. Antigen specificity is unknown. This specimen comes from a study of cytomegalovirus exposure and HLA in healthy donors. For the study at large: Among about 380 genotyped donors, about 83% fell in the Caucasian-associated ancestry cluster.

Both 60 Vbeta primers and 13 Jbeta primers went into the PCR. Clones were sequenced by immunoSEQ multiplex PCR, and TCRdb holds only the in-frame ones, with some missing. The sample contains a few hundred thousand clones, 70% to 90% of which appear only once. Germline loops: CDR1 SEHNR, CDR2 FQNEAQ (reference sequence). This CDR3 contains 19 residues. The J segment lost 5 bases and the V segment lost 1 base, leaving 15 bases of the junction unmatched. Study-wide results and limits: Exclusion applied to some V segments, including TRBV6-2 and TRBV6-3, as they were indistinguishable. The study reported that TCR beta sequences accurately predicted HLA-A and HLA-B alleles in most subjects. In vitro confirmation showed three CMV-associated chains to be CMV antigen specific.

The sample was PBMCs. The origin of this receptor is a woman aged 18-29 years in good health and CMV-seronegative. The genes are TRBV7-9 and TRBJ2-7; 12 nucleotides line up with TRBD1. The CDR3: CASSLGWGQGAKKVDEQYF. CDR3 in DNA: TGTGCCAGCAGCTTAGGGTGGGGACAGGGGGCCAAGAAGGTGGACGAGCAGTACTTC. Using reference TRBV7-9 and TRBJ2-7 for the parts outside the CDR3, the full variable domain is DTGVSQNPRHKITKRGQNVTFRCDPISEHNRLYWYRQTLGQGPEFLTYFQNEAQLEKSRLLSDRFSAERPKGSFSTLEIQRTEQGDSAMYLCASSLGWGQGAKKVDEQYFGPGTRLTVT.